This T cell receptor beta chain was recovered during a study of shared clonotypes between healthy human individuals. This clone appeared once. The same CDR3 is also encoded by other DNA sequences in this sample. Method: immunoSEQ multiplex PCR; TCRdb's copy keeps in-frame clones and lacks some. Of 500,000 to 700,000 clones in the sample, roughly 95% were seen once. It was CD45RO-negative cells, positively selected for CCR7, that made up naive CD8 cells, with terminally differentiated effector memory CD45RA+ cells excluded. The germline V gene encodes CDR1 SGHNT and CDR2 YYREEE (reference sequence). CDR3 length equals 12 residues. Trimming removed 5 bases from V and 2 bases from J, with 8 bases in between.

The clonotype comes from a woman in her 30s in good health. Sequenced sample: naive CD8+ T cells sorted from blood. The rearrangement uses TRBV5-4 and TRBJ2-7; D is possibly TRBD2 (6 bases). The CDR3 nucleotides are TGTGCCAGCAGTAGCGGCCCCTACGAGCAGTACTTC. It yields the protein CASSSGPYEQYF. Complete variable domain (other parts from reference TRBV5-4 and TRBJ2-7): ETGVTQSPTHLIKTRGQQVTLRCSSQSGHNTVSWYQQALGQGPQFIFQYYREEENGRGNFPPRFSGLQFPNYSSELNVNALELDDSALYLCASSSGPYEQYFGPGTRLTVT.